A single sample is the source of the 9 T cell receptor beta chains below, sequenced in a study of T cells in Graves' hyperthyroidism and ophthalmopathy. Amplified TCR beta CDR3 regions came from RNA transcripts. A set of HTBI primers served as the primers for a first-round RT-PCR of the TCR CDR3. Each CDR3 protein is one row after TCRdb ran MiXCR on the multiplex PCR reads. The sample contains hundreds of thousands of distinct CDR3 sequences, under 45% of which appear only once. Sequenced input: blood. The receptor source for this set is a woman in her forties with Graves' hyperthyroidism.

In its sample, this clonotype was seen many times. J is TRBJ2-5 and V is TRBV6-6, with 9 bases matching TRBD2. There are 16 residues in the CDR3. J gave up 0 bases and V 2 bases, and 4 bases lay outside the gene matches. Germline values: CDR1 MNHNY, CDR2 SVGAGI (reference sequence). The CDR3 sequence: CASSYVPSGDQETQYF. The CDR3, as DNA: TGTGCCAGCAGTTACGTCCCTAGCGGGGACCAAGAGACCCAGTACTTC.

A remark on this clonotype: This may come from a read error, since a much larger clone is one base off. A read error is likely, as this CDR3 ends without the conserved phenylalanine or tryptophan. The chain employs TRBV29-1 and TRBJ1-2; D is possibly TRBD1 (5 bases). V lost 7 bases and J lost 5, with 8 bases in between. Germline-derived CDR1 and CDR2 are SQVTM and ANQGSEA. The length of the CDR3 is 10 residues. The CDR3 here is CSDRQYGYTV. In nucleotides, the CDR3 is TGCAGCGACAGGCAGTATGGCTACACCGTC.

The chain uses TRBV6-9 and TRBJ2-7; D might be TRBD1 (5 bases). TRBJ2-1 explains the end of the DNA better; the J call may be wrong. This CDR3 is 12 amino acids long. Germline V gives CDR1 MNHGY, CDR2 SVAAGI. The CDR3 coding sequence is TGTGCCAGCAGTATATTGACAGCCGAGCAGTTCTTC. As protein: CASSILTAEQFF.

This clonotype was observed at least ten times. The chain combines TRBV20-1 with TRBJ2-5; D is tentatively TRBD1 or TRBD2 (5 bases each). The V gene lost 3 bases and the J gene lost 0 bases, with 17 bases spanning the gap. Germline lookup yields CDR1 DFQATT and CDR2 SNEGSKA (reference sequence). The CDR3 totals 16 residues. The chain's CDR3 is CSASRDRLWYQETQYF. The CDR3 DNA reads as TGCAGTGCTAGTCGGGACCGACTTTGGTACCAAGAGACCCAGTACTTC.

This clonotype has only a few counts. This chain connects TRBV19 to TRBJ1-4, with TRBD1 matching 8 bases. Trimming at V came to 5 bases and at J to 8 bases, leaving 7 bases not matched to a gene. CDR1 LNHDA and CDR2 SQIVND come from the germline V gene (reference sequence). The CDR3 totals 14 residues. CDR3 region: CASSLTGGQEKLFF. The CDR3 region has the DNA TGTGCCAGTAGTTTAACAGGGGGGCAGGAAAAACTGTTTTTT.

This clonotype showed up just a few times. The chain uses TRBV3-1 and TRBJ1-6; no reliable D call. Trimming removed 0 bases at V and 6 bases at J, with 12 bases between. This CDR3 region has 16 residues. Germline-derived CDR1 and CDR2 are LGHDT and YNNKEL (reference sequence). CDR3 bases: TGTGCCAGCAGCCAAGAGGCAGGTATTACTAATTCACCCCTCCACTTT. Translation gives CASSQEAGITNSPLHF. Full variable domain (missing parts from reference TRBV3-1 and TRBJ1-6): DTAVSQTPKYLVTQMGNDKSIKCEQNLGHDTMYWYKQDSKKFLKIMFSYNNKELIINETVPNRFSPKSPDKAHLNLHINSLELGDSAVYFCASSQEAGITNSPLHFGNGTRLTVT.

This clonotype was found many times. The CDR3 DNA sequence: TGTGCCATCACTGCACAGTTGGGGAACACTGAAGCTTTCTTT. Protein: CAITAQLGNTEAFF. The chain couples TRBV10-3 to TRBJ1-1; D gene uncertain. Trimming took off 7 bases at V and 1 base at J, with 13 bases between the two ends. This CDR3 spans 14 amino acids. Germline assignment: CDR1 ENHRY and CDR2 SYGVKD.

This chain links TRBV15 with TRBJ1-1; D gene uncertain. The ends were cut back, 5 bases at V and 4 bases at J, with 5 bases in the middle. The CDR3 totals 11 residues. The germline V gene encodes CDR1 LNHNV and CDR2 YYDKDF (reference sequence). The CDR3 DNA reads TGTGCCACCAGCCCAGGCACTGAAGCTTTCTTT. Translating it yields CATSPGTEAFF.

Comment on this clonotype: A single base separates this from a much larger clone, so it may be a read error. The chain uses TRBV25-1 and TRBJ1-2, with 10 bases fitting TRBD1. The CDR3 spans 13 residues. From germline, CDR1 is MGHDK and CDR2 SYGVNS. J was trimmed by 4 bases and V by 6 bases; bases with no gene match: 2. The CDR3 region has the DNA TGTGCCAGCAGAGGGACAGGGGCCTATGGCTACACCTTC. This translates into CASRGTGAYGYTF.